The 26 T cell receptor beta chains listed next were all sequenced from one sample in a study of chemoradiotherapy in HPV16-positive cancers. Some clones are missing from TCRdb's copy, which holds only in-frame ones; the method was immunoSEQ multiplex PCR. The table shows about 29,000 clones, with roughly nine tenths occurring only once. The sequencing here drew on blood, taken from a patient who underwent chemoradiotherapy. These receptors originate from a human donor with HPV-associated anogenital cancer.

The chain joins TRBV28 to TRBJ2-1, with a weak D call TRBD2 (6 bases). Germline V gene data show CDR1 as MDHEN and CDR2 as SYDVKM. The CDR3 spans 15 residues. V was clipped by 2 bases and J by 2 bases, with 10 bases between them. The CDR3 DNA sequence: TGTGCCAGCAGTTTAGCGGGGTCCGCCTACAATGAGCAGTTCTTC. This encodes CASSLAGSAYNEQFF. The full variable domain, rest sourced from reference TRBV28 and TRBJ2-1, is DVKVTQSSRYLVKRTGEKVFLECVQDMDHENMFWYRQDPGLGLRLIYFSYDVKMKEKGDIPEGYSVSREKKERFSLILESASTNQTSMYLCASSLAGSAYNEQFFGPGTRLTVL.

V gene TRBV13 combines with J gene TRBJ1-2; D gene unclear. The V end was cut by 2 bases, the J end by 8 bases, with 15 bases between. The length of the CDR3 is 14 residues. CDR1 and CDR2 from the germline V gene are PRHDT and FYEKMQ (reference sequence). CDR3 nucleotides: TGTGCCAGCAGCTTACGGCCTTATACCGGCGGCTACACCTTC. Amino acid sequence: CASSLRPYTGGYTF.

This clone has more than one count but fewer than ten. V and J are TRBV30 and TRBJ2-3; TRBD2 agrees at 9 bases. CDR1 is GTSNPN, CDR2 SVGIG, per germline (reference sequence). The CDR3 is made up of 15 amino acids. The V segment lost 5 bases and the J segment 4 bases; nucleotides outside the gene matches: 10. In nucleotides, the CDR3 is TGTGCCTGGGCGGACGGGACTAGCCCCGCAGATACGCAGTATTTT. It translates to CAWADGTSPADTQYF.

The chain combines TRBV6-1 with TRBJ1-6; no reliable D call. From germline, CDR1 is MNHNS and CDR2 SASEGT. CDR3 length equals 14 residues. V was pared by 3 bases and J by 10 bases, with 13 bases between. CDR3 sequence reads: CASSEWIIASPLHF. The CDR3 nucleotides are TGTGCCAGCAGTGAGTGGATAATAGCGTCACCCCTCCACTTT.

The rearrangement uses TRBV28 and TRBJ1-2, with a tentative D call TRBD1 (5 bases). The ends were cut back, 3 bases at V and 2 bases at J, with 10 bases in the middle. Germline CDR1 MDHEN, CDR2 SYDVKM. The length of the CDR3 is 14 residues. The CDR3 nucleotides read TGTGCCAGCAGTTTCCCGACAGAGAACTATGGCTACACCTTC. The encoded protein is CASSFPTENYGYTF.

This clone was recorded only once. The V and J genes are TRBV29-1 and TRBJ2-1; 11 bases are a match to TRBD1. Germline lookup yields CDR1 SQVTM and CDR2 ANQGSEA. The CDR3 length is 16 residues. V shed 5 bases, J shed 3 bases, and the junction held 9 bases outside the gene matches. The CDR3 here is CSVSGQGGKNYNEQFF. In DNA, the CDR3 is TGCAGCGTTTCGGGACAGGGGGGAAAAAACTACAATGAGCAGTTCTTC.

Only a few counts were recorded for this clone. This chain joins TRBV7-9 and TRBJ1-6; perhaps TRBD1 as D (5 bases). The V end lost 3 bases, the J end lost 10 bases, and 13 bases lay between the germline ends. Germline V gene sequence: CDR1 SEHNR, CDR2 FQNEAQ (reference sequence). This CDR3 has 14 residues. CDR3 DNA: TGTGCCAGCAGCTTCTCCCAGGGCGGATCACCCCTCCACTTT. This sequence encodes CASSFSQGGSPLHF.

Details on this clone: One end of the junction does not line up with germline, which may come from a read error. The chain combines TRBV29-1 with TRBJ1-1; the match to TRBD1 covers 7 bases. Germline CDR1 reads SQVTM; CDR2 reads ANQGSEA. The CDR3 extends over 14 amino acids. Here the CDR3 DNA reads TGCACCGTTGGCCCGACAAACCGGGACAGCGGAGCTTTCTTT. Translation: CTVGPTNRDSGAFF.

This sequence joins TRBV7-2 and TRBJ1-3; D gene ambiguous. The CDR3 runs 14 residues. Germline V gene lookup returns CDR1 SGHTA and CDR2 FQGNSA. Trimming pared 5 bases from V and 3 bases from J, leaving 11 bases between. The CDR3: CASSPTVVGNTIYF. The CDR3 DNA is TGTGCCAGCAGCCCCACGGTAGTTGGAAACACCATATATTTT.

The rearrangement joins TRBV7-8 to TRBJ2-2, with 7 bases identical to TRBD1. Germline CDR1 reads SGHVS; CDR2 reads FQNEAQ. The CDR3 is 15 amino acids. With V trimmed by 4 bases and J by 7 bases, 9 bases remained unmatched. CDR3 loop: CASSSAATGSGELFF. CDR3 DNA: TGTGCCAGCAGCTCAGCCGCGACAGGGAGCGGGGAGCTGTTTTTT.

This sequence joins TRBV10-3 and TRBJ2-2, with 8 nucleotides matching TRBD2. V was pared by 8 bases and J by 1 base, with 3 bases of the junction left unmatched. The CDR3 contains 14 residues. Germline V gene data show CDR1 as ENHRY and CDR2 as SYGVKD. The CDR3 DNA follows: TGTGCCATCGCGGCGGGGGGGAACACCGGGGAGCTGTTTTTT. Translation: CAIAAGGNTGELFF.

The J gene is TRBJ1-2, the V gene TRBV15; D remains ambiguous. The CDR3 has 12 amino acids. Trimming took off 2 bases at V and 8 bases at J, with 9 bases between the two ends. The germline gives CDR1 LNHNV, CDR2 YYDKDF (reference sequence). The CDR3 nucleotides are TGTGCCACCAGCAGATCGATCGGGGGCTACACCTTC. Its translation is CATSRSIGGYTF.

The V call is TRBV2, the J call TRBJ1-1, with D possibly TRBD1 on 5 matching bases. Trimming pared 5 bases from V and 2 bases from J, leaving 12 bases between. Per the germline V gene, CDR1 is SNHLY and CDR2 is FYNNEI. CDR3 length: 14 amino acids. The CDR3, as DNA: TGTGCCAGCAGTCGAGAGGGGCCTAACACTGAAGCTTTCTTT. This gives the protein CASSREGPNTEAFF.

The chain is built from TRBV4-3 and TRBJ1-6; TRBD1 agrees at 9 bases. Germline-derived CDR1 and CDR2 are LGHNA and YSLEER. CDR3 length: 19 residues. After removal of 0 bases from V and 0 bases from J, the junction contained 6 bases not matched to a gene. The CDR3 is CASSQDLDRGSSYNSPLHF. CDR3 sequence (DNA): TGCGCCAGCAGCCAAGATCTCGACAGGGGGTCCTCCTATAATTCACCCCTCCACTTT.

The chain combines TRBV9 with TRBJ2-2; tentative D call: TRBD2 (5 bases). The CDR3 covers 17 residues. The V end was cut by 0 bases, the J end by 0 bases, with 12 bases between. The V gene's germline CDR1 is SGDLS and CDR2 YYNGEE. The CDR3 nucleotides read TGTGCCAGCAGCGTAGGGTCCGAGGGAGCGAACACCGGGGAGCTGTTTTTT. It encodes CASSVGSEGANTGELFF.

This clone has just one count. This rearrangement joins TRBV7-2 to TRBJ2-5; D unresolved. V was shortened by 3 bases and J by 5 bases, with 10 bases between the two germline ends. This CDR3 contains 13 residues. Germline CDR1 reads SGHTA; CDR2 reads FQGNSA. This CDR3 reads CASSFWRTETQYF. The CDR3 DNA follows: TGTGCCAGCAGCTTTTGGAGAACGGAGACCCAGTACTTC. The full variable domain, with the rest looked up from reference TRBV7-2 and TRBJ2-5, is GAGVSQSPSNKVTEKGKDVELRCDPISGHTALYWYRQSLGQGLEFLIYFQGNSAPDKSGLPSDRFSAERTGGSVSTLTIQRTQQEDSAVYLCASSFWRTETQYFGPGTRLLVL.

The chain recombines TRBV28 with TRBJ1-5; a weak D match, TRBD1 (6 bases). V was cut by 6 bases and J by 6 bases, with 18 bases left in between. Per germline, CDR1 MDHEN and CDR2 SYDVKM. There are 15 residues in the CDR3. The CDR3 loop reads CASSQTGTVVQPQHF. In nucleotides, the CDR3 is TGTGCCAGCAGCCAAACAGGGACGGTTGTTCAGCCCCAGCATTTT.

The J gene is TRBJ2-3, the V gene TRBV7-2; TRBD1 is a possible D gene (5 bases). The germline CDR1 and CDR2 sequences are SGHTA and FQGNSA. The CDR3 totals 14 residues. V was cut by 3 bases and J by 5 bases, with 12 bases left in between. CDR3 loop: CASSFSQGGDTQYF. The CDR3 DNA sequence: TGTGCCAGCAGCTTTAGTCAGGGCGGAGATACGCAGTATTTT.

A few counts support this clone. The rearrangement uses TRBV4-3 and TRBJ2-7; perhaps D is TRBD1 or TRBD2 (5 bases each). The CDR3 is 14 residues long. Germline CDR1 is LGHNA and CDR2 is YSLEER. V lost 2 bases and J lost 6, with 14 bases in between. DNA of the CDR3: TGCGCCAGCAGCCAATCTACCGGGACGCCCGAGCAGTACTTC. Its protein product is CASSQSTGTPEQYF.

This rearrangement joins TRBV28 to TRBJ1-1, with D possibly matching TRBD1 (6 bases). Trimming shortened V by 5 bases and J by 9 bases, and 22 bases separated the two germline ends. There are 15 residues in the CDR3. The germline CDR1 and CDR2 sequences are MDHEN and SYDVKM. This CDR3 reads CASSPPRGGDKKAFF. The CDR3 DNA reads TGTGCCAGCAGTCCCCCCAGGGGCGGGGACAAGAAAGCTTTCTTT.

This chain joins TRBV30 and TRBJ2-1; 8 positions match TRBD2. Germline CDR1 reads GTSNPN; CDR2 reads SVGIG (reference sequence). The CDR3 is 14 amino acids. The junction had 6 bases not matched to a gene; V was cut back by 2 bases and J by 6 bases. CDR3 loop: CAWSPGLGANEQFF. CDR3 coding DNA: TGTGCCTGGAGTCCGGGACTAGGAGCCAATGAGCAGTTCTTC.

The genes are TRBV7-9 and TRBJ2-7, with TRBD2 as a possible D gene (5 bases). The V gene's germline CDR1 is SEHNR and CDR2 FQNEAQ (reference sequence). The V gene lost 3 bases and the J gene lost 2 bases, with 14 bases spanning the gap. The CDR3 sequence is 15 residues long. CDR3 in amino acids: CASSFGPEATYEQYF. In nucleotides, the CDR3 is TGTGCCAGCAGCTTCGGTCCGGAGGCAACCTACGAGCAGTACTTC.

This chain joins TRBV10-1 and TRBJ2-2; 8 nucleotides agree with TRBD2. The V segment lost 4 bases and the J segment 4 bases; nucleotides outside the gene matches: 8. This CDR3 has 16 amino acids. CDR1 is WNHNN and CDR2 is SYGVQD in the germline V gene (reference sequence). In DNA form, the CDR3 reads TGCGCCAGCAGTGCTCAAGCGGGAGCTGGCACCGGGGAGCTGTTTTTT. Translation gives CASSAQAGAGTGELFF.

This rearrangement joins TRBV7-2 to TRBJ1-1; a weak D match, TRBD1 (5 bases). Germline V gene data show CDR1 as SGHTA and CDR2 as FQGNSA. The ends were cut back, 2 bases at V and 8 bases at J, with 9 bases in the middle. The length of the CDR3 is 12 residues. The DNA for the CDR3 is TGTGCCAGCAGCTTACAGGGAAAAGAAGCTTTCTTT. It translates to CASSLQGKEAFF.

The CDR3 here is CASSNRVQETQYF. The CDR3 DNA is TGTGCCAGCTCAAACAGGGTCCAAGAGACCCAGTACTTC. This rearrangement joins TRBV28 to TRBJ2-5, with D perhaps TRBD1 (6 bases). Trimming took off 8 bases at V and 1 base at J, with 11 bases between the two ends. The germline CDR1 and CDR2 sequences are MDHEN and SYDVKM. This CDR3 region has 13 residues.

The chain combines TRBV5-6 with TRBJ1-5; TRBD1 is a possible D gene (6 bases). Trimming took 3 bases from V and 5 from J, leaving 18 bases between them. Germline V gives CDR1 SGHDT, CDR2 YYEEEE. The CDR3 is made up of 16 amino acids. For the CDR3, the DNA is TGTGCCAGCAGCTGGGGGGGCCAAGGGGTTGATCAGCCCCAGCATTTT. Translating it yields CASSWGGQGVDQPQHF.